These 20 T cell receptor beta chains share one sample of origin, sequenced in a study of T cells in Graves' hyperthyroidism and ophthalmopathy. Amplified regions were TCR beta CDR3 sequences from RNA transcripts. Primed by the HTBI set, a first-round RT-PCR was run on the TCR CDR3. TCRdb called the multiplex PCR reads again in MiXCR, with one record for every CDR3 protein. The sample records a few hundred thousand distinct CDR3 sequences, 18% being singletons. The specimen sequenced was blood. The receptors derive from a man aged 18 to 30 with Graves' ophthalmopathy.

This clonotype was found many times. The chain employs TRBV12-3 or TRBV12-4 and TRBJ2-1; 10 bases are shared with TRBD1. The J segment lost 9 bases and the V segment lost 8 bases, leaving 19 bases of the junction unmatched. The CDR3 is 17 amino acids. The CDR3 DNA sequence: TGTGCCAGCGGGGATGGAGGATTCGGGACAGGGGCCCCTGAGCAGTTCTTC. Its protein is CASGDGGFGTGAPEQFF.

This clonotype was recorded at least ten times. The CDR3 sequence is CATAYSTNEKLFF. CDR3 DNA sequence: TGTGCCACGGCCTACTCAACTAATGAAAAACTGTTTTTT. This chain joins TRBV6-1 and TRBJ1-4; D is ambiguous. CDR1 and CDR2 (germline): MNHNS, SASEGT. The CDR3 extends over 13 amino acids. Between the trimmed V and J ends, which lost 10 bases and 0 bases, there was a span of 9 bases.

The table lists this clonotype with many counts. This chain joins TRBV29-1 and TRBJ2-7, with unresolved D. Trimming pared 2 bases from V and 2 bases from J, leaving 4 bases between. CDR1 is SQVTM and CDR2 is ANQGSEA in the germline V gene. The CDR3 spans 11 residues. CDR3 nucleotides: TGCAGCGTTGAAACCGCCTACGAGCAGTACTTC. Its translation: CSVETAYEQYF.

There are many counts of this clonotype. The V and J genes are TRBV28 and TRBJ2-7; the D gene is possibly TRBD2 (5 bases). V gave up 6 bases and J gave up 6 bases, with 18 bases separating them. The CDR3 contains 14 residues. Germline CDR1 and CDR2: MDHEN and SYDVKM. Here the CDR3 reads CASSPTGVSVEQYF. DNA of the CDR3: TGTGCCAGCAGCCCAACCGGGGTTTCCGTCGAGCAGTACTTC.

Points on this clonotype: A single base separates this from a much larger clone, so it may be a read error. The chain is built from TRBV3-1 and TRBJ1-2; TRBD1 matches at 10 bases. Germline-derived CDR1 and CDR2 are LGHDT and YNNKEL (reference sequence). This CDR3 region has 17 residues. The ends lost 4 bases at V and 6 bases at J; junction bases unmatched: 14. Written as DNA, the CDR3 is TGTGCCAGCAGCCCCGGGACAGGGGTTTTGAGAAACCATGGCTACACCTTC. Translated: CASSPGTGVLRNHGYTF.

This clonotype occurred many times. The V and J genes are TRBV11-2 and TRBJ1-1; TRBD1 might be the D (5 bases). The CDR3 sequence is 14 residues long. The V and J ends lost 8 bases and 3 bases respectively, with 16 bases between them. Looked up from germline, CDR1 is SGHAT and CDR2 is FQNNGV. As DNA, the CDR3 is TGTGCCAGCCGCACGGCGGGGCGGGACACTGAAGCTTTCTTT. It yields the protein CASRTAGRDTEAFF. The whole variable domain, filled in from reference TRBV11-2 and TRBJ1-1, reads EAGVAQSPRYKIIEKRQSVAFWCNPISGHATLYWYQQILGQGPKLLIQFQNNGVVDDSQLPKDRFSAERLKGVDSTLKIQPAKLEDSAVYLCASRTAGRDTEAFFGQGTRLTVV.

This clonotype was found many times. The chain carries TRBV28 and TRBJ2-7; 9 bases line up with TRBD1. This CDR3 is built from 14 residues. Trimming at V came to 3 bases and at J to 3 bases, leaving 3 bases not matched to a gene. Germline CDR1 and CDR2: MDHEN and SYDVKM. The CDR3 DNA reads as TGTGCCAGCAGTTTCGAGACAGGGGGCTACGAGCAGTACTTC. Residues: CASSFETGGYEQYF. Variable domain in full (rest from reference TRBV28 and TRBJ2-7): DVKVTQSSRYLVKRTGEKVFLECVQDMDHENMFWYRQDPGLGLRLIYFSYDVKMKEKGDIPEGYSVSREKKERFSLILESASTNQTSMYLCASSFETGGYEQYFGPGTRLTVT.

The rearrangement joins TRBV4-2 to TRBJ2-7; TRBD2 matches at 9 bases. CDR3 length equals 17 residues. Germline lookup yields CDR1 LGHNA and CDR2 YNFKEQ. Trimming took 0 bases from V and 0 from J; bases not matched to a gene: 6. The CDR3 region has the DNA TGTGCCAGCAGCCAAGATAGCGGGGGCCATAGCTCCTACGAGCAGTACTTC. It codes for CASSQDSGGHSSYEQYF.

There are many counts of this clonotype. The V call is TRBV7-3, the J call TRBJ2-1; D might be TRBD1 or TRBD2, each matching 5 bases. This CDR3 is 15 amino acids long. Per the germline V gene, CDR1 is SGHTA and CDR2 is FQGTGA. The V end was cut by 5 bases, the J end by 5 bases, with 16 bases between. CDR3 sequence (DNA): TGTGCCAGCAGCCTGGGGGAAGGGCGGCACAATGAGCAGTTCTTC. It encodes CASSLGEGRHNEQFF.

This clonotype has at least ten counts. The CDR3 DNA reads as TGTGCCAGCAGTCCGGACAGTGGCGGTGAAGCTTTCTTT. Its protein product is CASSPDSGGEAFF. The J gene is TRBJ1-1, the V gene TRBV6-1, with a possible D match to TRBD1 (6 bases). Germline V lookup: CDR1 MNHNS, CDR2 SASEGT. Trimming took off 5 bases at V and 7 bases at J, with 14 bases between the two ends. The CDR3 sequence is 13 residues long.

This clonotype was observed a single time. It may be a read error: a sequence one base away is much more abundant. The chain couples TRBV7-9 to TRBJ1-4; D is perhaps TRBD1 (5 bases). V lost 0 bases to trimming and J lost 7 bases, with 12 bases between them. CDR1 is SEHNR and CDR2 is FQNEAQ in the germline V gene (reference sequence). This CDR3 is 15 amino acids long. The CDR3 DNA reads TGTGCCAGCAGCTTAGCGGCAGGGAGGACTGAAAAACTGTTTTTT. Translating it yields CASSLAAGRTEKLFF.

Here the CDR3 reads CSARDWGRENTEAFF. The DNA of the CDR3 is TGCAGTGCTAGAGATTGGGGCAGGGAGAACACTGAAGCTTTCTTT. The chain employs TRBV20-1 and TRBJ1-1, with D possibly matching TRBD1 (5 bases). Germline V gene lookup returns CDR1 DFQATT and CDR2 SNEGSKA (reference sequence). This CDR3 spans 15 amino acids. Trimming removed 0 bases at V and 1 base at J, with 12 bases between.

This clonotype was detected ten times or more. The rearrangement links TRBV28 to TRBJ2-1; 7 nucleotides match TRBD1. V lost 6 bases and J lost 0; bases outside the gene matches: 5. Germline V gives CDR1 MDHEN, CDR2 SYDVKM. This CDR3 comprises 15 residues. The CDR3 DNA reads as TGTGCCAGCAGCGGGACAGACTACTCCTACAATGAGCAGTTCTTC. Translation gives CASSGTDYSYNEQFF.

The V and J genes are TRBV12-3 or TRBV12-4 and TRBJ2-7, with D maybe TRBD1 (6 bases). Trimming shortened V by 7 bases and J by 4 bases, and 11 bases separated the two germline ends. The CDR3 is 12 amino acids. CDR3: CASTKQGYEQYF. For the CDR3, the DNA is TGTGCCAGCACCAAACAGGGATACGAGCAGTACTTC.

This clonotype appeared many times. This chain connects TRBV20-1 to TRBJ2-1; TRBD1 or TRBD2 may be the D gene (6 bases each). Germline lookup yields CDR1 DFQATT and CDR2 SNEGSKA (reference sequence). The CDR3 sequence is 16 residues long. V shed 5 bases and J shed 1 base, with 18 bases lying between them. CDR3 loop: CSAQDRQGGSYNEQFF. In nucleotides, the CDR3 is TGCAGTGCTCAAGACCGACAAGGGGGGTCCTACAATGAGCAGTTCTTC.

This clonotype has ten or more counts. The CDR3 DNA reads TGTGCCAGCAGTCGGGGACTACAAGCGGGGTACTTC. Translation: CASSRGLQAGYF. V gene TRBV12-3 or TRBV12-4 combines with J gene TRBJ2-5, with 7 bases matching TRBD2. The CDR3 contains 12 residues. V was pared by 5 bases and J by 13 bases, with 10 bases of the junction left unmatched.

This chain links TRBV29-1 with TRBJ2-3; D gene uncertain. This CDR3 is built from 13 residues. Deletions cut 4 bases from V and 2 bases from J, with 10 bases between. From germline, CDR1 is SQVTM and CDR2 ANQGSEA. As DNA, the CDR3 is TGCAGCGTTGGGACCAGGATCACAGATACGCAGTATTTT. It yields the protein CSVGTRITDTQYF.

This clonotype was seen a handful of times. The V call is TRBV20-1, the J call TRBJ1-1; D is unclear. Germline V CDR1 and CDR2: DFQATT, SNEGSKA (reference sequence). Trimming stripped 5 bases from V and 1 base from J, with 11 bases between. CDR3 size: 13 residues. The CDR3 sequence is CSALPGGNTEAFF. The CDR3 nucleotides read TGCAGTGCTTTACCAGGCGGGAACACTGAAGCTTTCTTT.

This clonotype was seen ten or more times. The DNA of the CDR3 is TGTGCCAGCAGTGATTTGCCGGGACAGGGGGCGGATGAGCAGTACTTC. Its translation is CASSDLPGQGADEQYF. This chain links TRBV6-1 with TRBJ2-7, with 12 bases aligning to TRBD1. This CDR3 has 16 amino acids. V was clipped by 3 bases and J by 7 bases; unmatched bases: 10. CDR1 and CDR2 (germline): MNHNS, SASEGT.

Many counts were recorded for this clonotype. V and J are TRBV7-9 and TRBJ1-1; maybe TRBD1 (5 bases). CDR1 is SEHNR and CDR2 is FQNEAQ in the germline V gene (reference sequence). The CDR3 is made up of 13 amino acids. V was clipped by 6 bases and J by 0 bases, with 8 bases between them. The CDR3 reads CASSSGMNTEAFF. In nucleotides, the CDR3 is TGTGCCAGCAGTTCAGGGATGAACACTGAAGCTTTCTTT. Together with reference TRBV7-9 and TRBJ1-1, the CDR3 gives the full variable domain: DTGVSQNPRHKITKRGQNVTFRCDPISEHNRLYWYRQTLGQGPEFLTYFQNEAQLEKSRLLSDRFSAERPKGSFSTLEIQRTEQGDSAMYLCASSSGMNTEAFFGQGTRLTVV.